The rows below give T cell receptor beta chains drawn from one sample of a study of T cell repertoires in cytomegalovirus infection. TCRdb recomputed calls from the reads with MiXCR, one row per CDR3 protein. This table has over 300,000 distinct CDR3 sequences, more than 9% appearing once. The sequenced material came from PBMCs. The receptors originated from a human donor in good health (CMV status not recorded). Some clones in this sample may be carry-over from other donors' samples. CDR3s include the opening cysteine and the closing phenylalanine or tryptophan. The D gene is left open where the match is weak. A clone size is listed for some rows: how often the clone was seen (once, few, many), or a class if it is expanded.

CDR3 protein	CDR3 DNA	clone size	D gene	J gene	V gene
CASGLGQGPYEQYF	TGTGCCAGCGGCCTCGGACAGGGGCCCTACGAGCAGTACTTC	once	TRBD1	TRBJ2-7	TRBV27
CASSPGYPGANVLTF	TGTGCCAGCAGCCCAGGGTATCCTGGGGCCAACGTCCTGACTTTC	-	-	TRBJ2-6	TRBV6-2/TRBV6-3
CATTLRQGYGYTF	TGTGCCACCACCTTGCGACAGGGGTATGGCTACACCTTC	few	TRBD1	TRBJ1-2	TRBV2
CASSTHRGGSYNEQFF	TGTGCCAGTAGTACACACAGGGGTGGCTCCTACAATGAGCAGTTCTTC	-	TRBD1	TRBJ2-1	TRBV19
CAWSVLRGTGNTIYF	TGTGCCTGGAGTGTACTGCGGGGGACTGGAAACACCATATATTTT	-	-	TRBJ1-3	TRBV30
CASSLSDYPTQYF	TGTGCCAGCAGCTTATCGGACTACCCTACGCAGTATTTT	many	-	TRBJ2-3	TRBV7-6
CASSSRGLLETQYF	TGTGCCAGCAGCTCCAGGGGGCTTCTTGAGACCCAGTACTTC	many	TRBD1	TRBJ2-5	TRBV12-3/TRBV12-4
CASSSGTDKETQYF	TGTGCCAGCAGCTCTGGGACGGACAAAGAGACCCAGTACTTC	few	-	TRBJ2-5	TRBV7-9
CASSLREVSTEAFF	TGTGCCAGCAGCTTAAGGGAGGTTAGCACTGAAGCTTTCTTT	few	-	TRBJ1-1	TRBV5-4
CASSVGPLQTAEAFF	TGTGCCAGCAGCGTCGGGCCCTTGCAAACCGCTGAAGCTTTCTTT	many	-	TRBJ1-1	TRBV6-2/TRBV6-3
CASSSSPLAGGRGEQFF	TGTGCCAGCAGCTCCTCCCCGCTAGCGGGGGGGCGGGGGGAGCAGTTCTTC	many	TRBD2	TRBJ2-1	TRBV7-3
CAISDVDRGTYNEQFF	TGTGCCATCAGTGATGTAGACAGGGGTACCTACAATGAGCAGTTCTTC	-	TRBD1	TRBJ2-1	TRBV10-3
CASRATGPYNSPLHF	TGTGCCAGCAGGGCGACAGGGCCCTATAATTCACCCCTCCACTTT	many	TRBD1	TRBJ1-6	TRBV7-2
CASSYRVSNQPQHF	TGTGCCAGCAGTTACCGGGTTTCCAATCAGCCCCAGCATTTT	few	-	TRBJ1-5	TRBV6-1
CASSHQDGGGNTIYF	TGCGCCAGCAGCCACCAGGATGGAGGGGGAAACACCATATATTTT	few	-	TRBJ1-3	TRBV4-3
CASSLGGTGVVGTEAFF	TGTGCCAGCAGTCTCGGGGGGACAGGGGTGGTGGGCACTGAAGCTTTCTTT	-	TRBD1	TRBJ1-1	TRBV6-8
CASRQGGSSYNSPLHF	TGTGCCAGCAGACAGGGGGGAAGCTCCTATAATTCACCCCTCCACTTT	-	TRBD1	TRBJ1-6	TRBV7-2
CASSPRGPQETQYF	TGTGCCAGCAGCCCCAGGGGGCCCCAAGAGACCCAGTACTTC	few	TRBD1	TRBJ2-5	TRBV6-6
CASSLTTGHSYEQYF	TGTGCCAGCAGTTTAACTACCGGGCACTCCTACGAGCAGTACTTC	-	-	TRBJ2-7	TRBV6-2/TRBV6-3
CASTLGQGGRYPEAFF	TGTGCCAGCACCTTGGGGCAGGGGGGAAGATATCCTGAAGCTTTCTTT	many	TRBD1	TRBJ1-1	TRBV12-3/TRBV12-4
CASSRQRNTEAFF	TGTGCCAGCAGTCGTCAGAGGAACACTGAAGCTTTCTTT	many	-	TRBJ1-1	TRBV7-2
CASSLLQVVAIYGYTF	TGTGCCAGCAGCCTGCTACAGGTTGTAGCTATATATGGCTACACCTTC	many	-	TRBJ1-2	TRBV7-2
CASSLAGLAGPKNIQYF	TGCGCCAGCAGCTTGGCCGGCCTAGCGGGGCCGAAAAACATTCAGTACTTC	few	TRBD2	TRBJ2-4	TRBV5-1
CASSTPGRGQYEAFF	TGTGCCAGCAGCACCCCGGGCAGGGGGCAATATGAAGCTTTCTTT	few	TRBD1	TRBJ1-1	TRBV28
CASTVRGLNTGELFF	TGTGCCAGCACCGTCCGGGGCCTTAACACCGGGGAGCTGTTTTTT	many	-	TRBJ2-2	TRBV7-6
CASSSPAGGAGNTIYF	TGTGCCAGCAGCTCCCCGGCGGGGGGGGCTGGAAACACCATATATTTT	-	-	TRBJ1-3	TRBV7-9
CASSYQDRSGTQYF	TGTGCCAGCAGTTACCAGGACAGGTCCGGGACCCAGTACTTC	-	TRBD1	TRBJ2-5	TRBV6-1
CASSPRDRHYNEQFF	TGTGCCAGTAGCCCCCGGGACCGCCACTACAATGAGCAGTTCTTC	-	-	TRBJ2-1	TRBV19
CASKTLAANTGELFF	TGTGCCAGTAAAACGTTAGCGGCGAACACCGGGGAGCTGTTTTTT	-	-	TRBJ2-2	TRBV19
CASRIAGNNEQFF	TGTGCCAGTAGGATAGCGGGGAACAATGAGCAGTTCTTC	-	TRBD2	TRBJ2-1	TRBV19
CASTKGLAGSYNEQFF	TGTGCCAGCACCAAGGGACTAGCGGGTTCCTACAATGAGCAGTTCTTC	few	TRBD2	TRBJ2-1	TRBV28
CASSQDPGGRSSNEQFF	TGTGCCAGCAGCCAAGACCCAGGAGGGAGGTCCTCCAATGAGCAGTTCTTC	few	-	TRBJ2-1	TRBV4-2
CASSSLAGHTGELFF	TGTGCCAGCAGCTCCCTAGCGGGGCACACCGGGGAGCTGTTTTTT	many	TRBD2	TRBJ2-2	TRBV7-2
CASSLGYDTQYF	TGTGCCAGCAGCTTAGGGTACGATACGCAGTATTTT	many	-	TRBJ2-3	TRBV11-2
CASSFLDNYGYTF	TGTGCCAGCAGCTTCCTAGACAACTATGGCTACACCTTC	many	-	TRBJ1-2	TRBV7-2
CASSLVARGYGYTF	TGTGCCAGCAGCTTAGTGGCGAGGGGGTATGGCTACACCTTC	many	-	TRBJ1-2	TRBV7-9
CASGAEPWTGSYEQYF	TGTGCCAGCGGAGCTGAGCCCTGGACAGGTTCCTACGAGCAGTACTTC	few	TRBD1	TRBJ2-7	TRBV6-1
CASSYLGGTEAFF	TGTGCCAGCAGTTACCTCGGCGGCACTGAAGCTTTCTTT	-	-	TRBJ1-1	TRBV6-5
CASRARDRGLTDTQYF	TGTGCCAGCAGAGCCCGGGACAGGGGGCTGACAGATACGCAGTATTTT	few	TRBD1	TRBJ2-3	TRBV6-6
CASSRDPNEQFF	TGTGCCAGCTCTAGAGACCCCAATGAGCAGTTCTTC	few	-	TRBJ2-1	TRBV7-6
CASRQAEGTVNTGELFF	TGTGCCAGTCGACAGGCAGAGGGGACAGTTAACACCGGGGAGCTGTTTTTT	-	TRBD1	TRBJ2-2	TRBV7-6
CASSLGQGTSNQPQHF	TGTGCCAGCAGTTTGGGACAGGGTACCAGCAATCAGCCCCAGCATTTT	-	TRBD1	TRBJ1-5	TRBV6-8
CASSEGGDYQETQYF	TGTGCCAGCAGCGAGGGAGGGGATTACCAAGAGACCCAGTACTTC	many	TRBD2	TRBJ2-5	TRBV5-4